The 20 T cell receptor beta chains in this list originate from one sample, sequenced in a study of T cells in Graves' hyperthyroidism and ophthalmopathy (dated by TCRdb to about 2019). To prepare the library, multiplex PCR was applied. TCRdb lists the instrument as Illumina HiSeq 2000. The TCR beta CDR3 regions were amplified from the RNA transcripts. A first-round RT-PCR of the TCR CDR3 used the HTBI primer set with the Qiagen OneStep RT-PCR kit. TCRdb trimmed the raw reads at Q25, called clones with MiXCR and kept productive beta chains. All rows with the same CDR3 protein become a single entry with the most common DNA and genes. The sample yields over 700,000 distinct CDR3 sequences; about two fifths were counted once. Jointly, the top ten make up over 8% of the sample. Specimen: blood. These receptors all come from a man between 18 and 35 years old with Graves' hyperthyroidism.

CDR3 sequence: CALVGGELFF. The DNA for the CDR3 is TGTGCCCTAGTGGGGGGGGAGCTGTTTTTT. The V call is TRBV2, the J call TRBJ2-2; no reliable D call. Trimming removed 11 bases from V and 8 bases from J, with 9 bases in between. Germline-derived CDR1 and CDR2 are SNHLY and FYNNEI. The CDR3 runs 10 residues.

The rearrangement uses TRBV15 and TRBJ1-1; D gene uncertain. The CDR3 runs to 13 residues. Trimming took 5 bases from V and 7 from J, leaving 14 bases between them. Germline V gene sequence: CDR1 LNHNV, CDR2 YYDKDF (reference sequence). The CDR3 DNA reads TGTGCCACCAGCCGGGGAGCCAAGGATGAAGCTTTCTTT. This sequence encodes CATSRGAKDEAFF.

For this clonotype: No conserved phenylalanine or tryptophan is present at the end of the CDR3, so a read error is the likely explanation. The chain is built from TRBV20-1 and TRBJ2-7, with 10 bases that match TRBD1. The CDR3 is 15 residues long. Germline CDR1 DFQATT, CDR2 SNEGSKA (reference sequence). V gave up 2 bases and J gave up 5 bases; unmatched junction bases: 9. The CDR3 nucleotides read TGCAGTGCTAGACGCCTGGGGACAGGGGATAACGAGCAGTACTCC. It encodes CSARRLGTGDNEQYS.

This chain uses TRBV5-1 with TRBJ1-3; no firm D call. The CDR3 length is 17 residues. Trimming left V 1 base short and J 0 bases short, with 14 bases between. The germline V gene encodes CDR1 SGHRS and CDR2 YFSETQ. The CDR3 reads CASSLKDGQVSGNTIYF. The CDR3, as DNA: TGCGCCAGCAGCTTGAAAGATGGGCAGGTCTCTGGAAACACCATATATTTT.

The table lists this clonotype with a few counts. V and J are TRBV6-4 and TRBJ2-7; D is perhaps TRBD1 or TRBD2 (5 bases each). The CDR3 covers 14 residues. The V end lost 9 bases, the J end lost 2 bases, and 17 bases lay between the germline ends. Germline lookup yields CDR1 MRHNA and CDR2 SNTAGT. The chain's CDR3 is CAREEDGTPYEQYF. CDR3 sequence (DNA): TGTGCCAGAGAAGAAGACGGGACGCCCTACGAGCAGTACTTC.

This clonotype was seen many times. This chain joins TRBV25-1 and TRBJ2-5; 8 bases are a match to TRBD2. V dropped 6 bases and J dropped 4; count of bases not matched to a gene: 4. The CDR3 has 13 amino acids. Germline-derived CDR1 and CDR2 are MGHDK and SYGVNS. The CDR3 region has the DNA TGTGCCAGCAGCTTAGCGGGGACAGAGACCCAGTACTTC. Residues: CASSLAGTETQYF.

This clonotype was counted only a few times. The chain links TRBV14 to TRBJ2-7; 12 nucleotides align to TRBD2. The CDR3 has 13 residues. Germline CDR1 is SGHDN and CDR2 is FVKESK. Trimming at V came to 11 bases and at J to 0 bases, leaving 2 bases not matched to a gene. The CDR3 protein is CAWTSGISYEQYF. The CDR3 DNA reads TGTGCCTGGACTAGCGGGATCTCCTACGAGCAGTACTTC.

This clonotype has ten or more counts. The rearrangement links TRBV19 to TRBJ1-4; 9 bases are a match to TRBD1. Trimming took 2 bases from V and 8 from J; bases not matched to a gene: 3. From germline, CDR1 is LNHDA and CDR2 SQIVND (reference sequence). This CDR3 has 14 residues. The DNA of the CDR3 is TGTGCCAGTAGTATATACAGGGGGCACGAAAAACTGTTTTTT. Residues: CASSIYRGHEKLFF.

This chain uses TRBV7-8 with TRBJ1-4; no definite D call. CDR1 is SGHVS and CDR2 is FQNEAQ in the germline V gene. V gave up 2 bases and J gave up 6 bases, with 13 bases separating them. The CDR3 runs to 15 residues. The CDR3 region is CASSLQLGRYEKLFF. The CDR3 nucleotides are TGTGCCAGCAGCTTACAGCTCGGGCGGTATGAAAAACTGTTTTTT.

The chain links TRBV25-1 to TRBJ1-6; D gene uncertain. Germline V gene sequence: CDR1 MGHDK, CDR2 SYGVNS. The CDR3 has 13 residues. The CDR3 DNA follows: TGTGCTAGGAAGGACCTGGCGGGTTCACCCCTCCACTTT. Its translation: CARKDLAGSPLHF.

This chain links TRBV7-8 with TRBJ2-7, with 10 bases fitting TRBD2. The germline V gene has CDR1 SGHVS and CDR2 FQNEAQ. The CDR3 totals 15 residues. V shed 2 bases, J shed 3 bases, and the junction held 4 bases outside the gene matches. Here the CDR3 reads CASSLPIAGGYEQYF. In DNA, the CDR3 is TGTGCCAGCAGCTTACCCATAGCGGGAGGCTACGAGCAGTACTTC. Full variable domain (remainder filled in from reference TRBV7-8 and TRBJ2-7): GAGVSQSPRYKVAKRGQDVALRCDPISGHVSLFWYQQALGQGPEFLTYFQNEAQLDKSGLPSDRFFAERPEGSVSTLKIQRTQQEDSAVYLCASSLPIAGGYEQYFGPGTRLTVT.

The chain joins TRBV10-3 to TRBJ1-2; D remains ambiguous. Germline CDR1 is ENHRY and CDR2 is SYGVKD. Between the trimmed V and J ends, which lost 2 bases and 7 bases, there was a span of 14 bases. The CDR3 runs 14 residues. The CDR3 sequence: CAISEIEGSGGYTF. DNA for the CDR3: TGTGCCATCAGTGAGATAGAAGGGAGCGGTGGCTACACCTTC.

There are many counts of this clonotype. This chain links TRBV2 with TRBJ2-5; D is unclear. V lost 4 bases and J lost 2, with 11 bases in between. This CDR3 spans 14 amino acids. From germline, CDR1 is SNHLY and CDR2 FYNNEI. CDR3 sequence (DNA): TGTGCCAGCAGTGGCGAGGCACAACAAGAGACCCAGTACTTC. Translation: CASSGEAQQETQYF. Combining the CDR3 with reference TRBV2 and TRBJ2-5 gives the whole variable domain EPEVTQTPSHQVTQMGQEVILRCVPISNHLYFYWYRQILGQKVEFLVSFYNNEISEKSEIFDDQFSVERPDGSNFTLKIRSTKLEDSAMYFCASSGEAQQETQYFGPGTRLLVL.

As concerns this clonotype: The junction and the germline gene differ at one end; a read error may be behind it. V is TRBV10-3 and J is TRBJ1-3, with unresolved D. The germline CDR1 and CDR2 sequences are ENHRY and SYGVKD. This CDR3 has 16 residues. In DNA, the CDR3 is TGTGCCAGCAGTAGTCCGGGTGGAGTGTCTGGAAACACCATATATTTT. Protein product: CASSSPGGVSGNTIYF.

V is TRBV2 and J is TRBJ1-5, with D unresolved. CDR1 and CDR2 from the germline V gene are SNHLY and FYNNEI. Trimming removed 2 bases at V and 7 bases at J, with 12 bases between. There are 14 residues in the CDR3. The CDR3 region is CASSEQTGPQPQHF. The CDR3 nucleotides are TGTGCCAGCAGTGAACAGACGGGTCCCCAGCCCCAGCATTTT. The complete variable domain, with remaining parts taken from reference TRBV2 and TRBJ1-5, reads EPEVTQTPSHQVTQMGQEVILRCVPISNHLYFYWYRQILGQKVEFLVSFYNNEISEKSEIFDDQFSVERPDGSNFTLKIRSTKLEDSAMYFCASSEQTGPQPQHFGDGTRLSIL.

This clonotype appeared many times. V gene TRBV29-1 combines with J gene TRBJ1-1; 10 nucleotides match TRBD1. CDR1 is SQVTM and CDR2 is ANQGSEA in the germline V gene. V shed 4 bases and J 5 bases; nucleotides not matched to a gene: 4. This CDR3 spans 13 amino acids. The CDR3: CSVVRDRGTEAFF. CDR3 nucleotides: TGCAGCGTTGTCCGGGACAGGGGAACTGAAGCTTTCTTT.

On this clonotype itself: At one end the junction does not follow the germline gene, possibly because of a read error. In DNA form, the CDR3 reads TGTGTCAGCAGTGAAAGGGGATCTGGGGCCAACGTCCTGACTTTC. Its protein is CVSSERGSGANVLTF. The chain couples TRBV2 to TRBJ2-6; TRBD1 might be the D (5 bases). Germline V gives CDR1 SNHLY, CDR2 FYNNEI. This CDR3 is 15 amino acids long.

At least ten counts were recorded for this clonotype. The chain recombines TRBV9 with TRBJ2-6; D unclear. V was shortened by 1 base and J by 0 bases, with 8 bases between the two germline ends. From germline, CDR1 is SGDLS and CDR2 YYNGEE. This CDR3 spans 16 amino acids. The CDR3 region is CASSVRRDSGANVLTF. The CDR3 DNA reads TGTGCCAGCAGCGTAAGAAGAGACTCTGGGGCCAACGTCCTGACTTTC. Full variable domain (missing parts from reference TRBV9 and TRBJ2-6): DSGVTQTPKHLITATGQRVTLRCSPRSGDLSVYWYQQSLDQGLQFLIQYYNGEERAKGNILERFSAQQFPDLHSELNLSSLELGDSALYFCASSVRRDSGANVLTFGAGSRLTVL.

This clonotype showed up many times. V and J are TRBV10-3 and TRBJ1-5; no firm D call. The V end lost 2 bases, the J end lost 9 bases, and 8 bases lay between the germline ends. CDR1 is ENHRY, CDR2 SYGVKD, per germline. The CDR3 spans 12 residues. The CDR3 reads CAISEERAPQHF. CDR3 coding DNA: TGTGCCATCAGTGAGGAAAGGGCGCCCCAGCATTTT.

The rearrangement uses TRBV2 and TRBJ1-1; TRBD1 aligns across 9 bases. Germline trimming cut 5 bases from V and 5 bases from J; bases unmatched to any gene: 15. Germline V gene data show CDR1 as SNHLY and CDR2 as FYNNEI. The CDR3 loop spans 17 amino acids. The CDR3 coding sequence is TGTGCCAGCAGTCAAGGGACAGGGAACAGGTTGTCGACTGAAGCTTTCTTT. Residues: CASSQGTGNRLSTEAFF.